The rows below give T cell receptor beta chains drawn from one sample of a study of T cell repertoires in cytomegalovirus infection. TCRdb re-called the reads with MiXCR, one entry per CDR3 protein. The sample holds under 150,000 distinct CDR3 sequences, approximately 24% seen once. These receptors have no known antigen. The sample comprised PBMCs, sequenced either directly or after in vitro stimulation (not recorded which). All receptors derive from a human donor in good health (CMV status not recorded). Some clones in this sample may be carry-over from other donors' samples. CDR3s include the opening cysteine and the closing phenylalanine or tryptophan. The D gene is left open where the match is weak. Expanded clones are given a class, and other clones once, few, many or no size at all.

j_call clone_size v_call d_call cdr3_length cdr3_aa cdr3_nt
TRBJ2-1 many TRBV7-2 - 15 CASSLGGAEYNEQFF TGTGCCAGCAGCTTAGGGGGGGCTGAATACAATGAGCAGTTCTTC
TRBJ1-2 - TRBV30 - 14 CAWRADGFSYGYTF TGTGCCTGGAGGGCGGACGGATTCTCCTATGGCTACACCTTC
TRBJ2-2 few TRBV11-2 - 17 CASSLGRRESNTGELFF TGTGCCAGCAGCTTAGGGAGAAGGGAAAGTAACACCGGGGAGCTGTTTTTT
TRBJ2-2 few TRBV7-9 - 13 CASSFGNTGELFF TGTGCCAGCAGCTTTGGTAACACCGGGGAGCTGTTTTTT
TRBJ2-3 many TRBV7-9 - 12 CASVGRTDTQYF TGTGCCAGCGTCGGACGCACAGATACGCAGTATTTT
TRBJ1-4 - TRBV12-3/TRBV12-4 - 15 CASSESMGTNEKLFF TGTGCCAGCAGTGAATCAATGGGAACTAATGAAAAACTGTTTTTT
TRBJ2-1 once TRBV6-2/TRBV6-3 - 12 CASSYVVREQFF TGTGCCAGCAGTTATGTAGTGAGAGAGCAGTTCTTC
TRBJ1-2 - TRBV24-1 TRBD1 17 CATSDPMAGGNNYGYTF TGTGCCACCAGTGATCCAATGGCAGGGGGCAATAACTATGGCTACACCTTC
TRBJ1-2 - TRBV7-6 - 15 CASSFVSSRDNGYTF TGTGCCAGCAGCTTTGTATCTTCCAGGGATAATGGCTACACCTTC
TRBJ2-3 - TRBV29-1 TRBD1 16 CSVDYRDSRNTDTQYF TGCAGCGTTGATTACCGGGACAGCCGTAACACAGATACGCAGTATTTT
TRBJ2-7 few TRBV6-8 - 13 CASSYARSYEQYF TGTGCCAGCAGTTACGCCAGATCCTACGAGCAGTACTTC
TRBJ1-5 - TRBV15 - 17 CATSIGFRGVGNQPQHF TGTGCCACCAGCATCGGGTTTCGGGGCGTGGGCAATCAGCCCCAGCATTTT
TRBJ1-1 many TRBV7-6 TRBD1 14 CASSLATGGSEAFF TGTGCCAGCAGCTTAGCGACAGGGGGGTCTGAAGCTTTCTTT
TRBJ2-3 - TRBV7-3 - 16 CASTRSADSSTDTQYF TGTGCCAGCACCCGAAGCGCGGACTCTAGCACAGATACGCAGTATTTT
TRBJ2-1 - TRBV11-1 - 15 CASSLTRNSYNEQFF TGTGCCAGCAGCTTAACCAGGAACTCCTACAATGAGCAGTTCTTC
TRBJ2-5 few TRBV12-3/TRBV12-4 - 15 CASSLGQGIKETQYF TGTGCCAGCAGTTTAGGTCAGGGGATTAAAGAGACCCAGTACTTC
TRBJ2-1 few TRBV12-3/TRBV12-4 TRBD2 13 CASRLAGVNEQFF TGTGCCAGCCGACTAGCGGGAGTCAATGAGCAGTTCTTC
TRBJ2-1 - TRBV2 - 11 CASRLASEQFF TGTGCCAGCAGGCTAGCTAGCGAGCAGTTCTTC
TRBJ2-1 many TRBV5-6 TRBD2 15 CASSSRLAGGGEQFF TGTGCCAGCAGCTCCAGACTAGCGGGAGGTGGTGAGCAGTTCTTC
TRBJ2-7 - TRBV28 TRBD2 18 CASSPGLAGRTMSYEQYF TGTGCCAGCAGTCCCGGACTAGCGGGAAGAACTATGTCCTACGAGCAGTACTTC
TRBJ2-5 many TRBV7-9 TRBD2 17 CASSFLAGVKGQETQYF TGTGCCAGCAGCTTCCTAGCGGGAGTAAAGGGCCAAGAGACCCAGTACTTC
TRBJ2-3 - TRBV28 - 15 CASSHDSGGSDTQYF TGTGCCAGCAGTCACGACTCGGGGGGCAGCGATACGCAGTATTTT
TRBJ2-3 few TRBV7-2 TRBD1 17 CASSLLGRTGGADTQYF TGTGCCAGCAGCTTATTGGGCCGGACAGGGGGCGCAGATACGCAGTATTTT
TRBJ2-2 few TRBV6-2/TRBV6-3 TRBD1 13 CAMGQGLTGELFF TGTGCCATGGGACAGGGTCTGACCGGGGAGCTGTTTTTT
TRBJ2-3 - TRBV6-4 - 13 CASRRSSTDTQYF TGTGCCAGTCGGCGCAGTAGCACAGATACGCAGTATTTT
TRBJ1-2 - TRBV5-1 - 14 CASSLDPGVLGYTF TGCGCCAGCAGCTTGGACCCGGGAGTCCTGGGCTACACCTTC
TRBJ2-5 few TRBV12-5 - 14 CASGLMLAQETQYF TGTGCTAGTGGTTTGATGCTAGCCCAGGAGACCCAGTACTTC
TRBJ1-1 many TRBV7-6 TRBD1 12 CATRTGGTEAFF TGTGCCACCCGGACAGGGGGCACTGAAGCTTTCTTT
TRBJ1-2 - TRBV19 - 12 CASSTDSYGYTF TGTGCCAGTAGTACAGACAGTTATGGCTACACCTTC
TRBJ2-7 - TRBV4-2 TRBD2 16 CASSQVAGSGNYEQYF TGTGCCAGCAGCCAAGTTGCGGGTAGCGGGAACTACGAGCAGTACTTC
TRBJ1-6 - TRBV19 - 13 CASSIGGVSPLHF TGTGCCAGTAGTATAGGAGGGGTTTCACCCCTCCACTTT
TRBJ1-1 once TRBV29-1 - 11 CSVRVHTEAFF TGCAGCGTACGAGTCCACACTGAAGCTTTCTTT
TRBJ2-2 few TRBV12-3/TRBV12-4 - 16 CASSPTTGANTGELFF TGTGCCAGCAGTCCCACGACAGGAGCGAACACCGGGGAGCTGTTTTTT
TRBJ2-3 - TRBV4-1 TRBD1 18 CASSQAIRDRVSRDTQYF TGCGCCAGCAGCCAAGCTATCCGGGACAGGGTCTCGAGAGATACGCAGTATTTT
TRBJ2-3 - TRBV28 - 11 CASTSRGTQYF TGTGCCAGCACCTCCAGGGGTACGCAGTATTTT
TRBJ2-3 - TRBV12-3/TRBV12-4 - 14 CASIRGPSTDTQYF TGTGCCAGCATCCGGGGGCCTAGCACAGATACGCAGTATTTT
TRBJ2-1 few TRBV5-1 - 15 CASSLRQYRYNEQFF TGCGCCAGCAGCTTGAGGCAGTACCGGTACAATGAGCAGTTCTTC
TRBJ2-3 many TRBV12-3/TRBV12-4 TRBD2 16 CASSLVLAGTTDTQYF TGTGCCAGCAGTTTAGTGTTAGCGGGAACTACAGATACGCAGTATTTT
TRBJ1-6 many TRBV7-2 TRBD1 16 CASRAGSGTVNSPLHF TGTGCCAGCAGGGCAGGTTCTGGGACAGTGAATTCACCCCTCCACTTT
TRBJ1-1 - TRBV6-4 - 13 CASSATGSTEAFF TGTGCCAGCAGTGCCACAGGGAGCACTGAAGCTTTCTTT
TRBJ2-2 many TRBV7-7 - 14 CASSLTANTGELFF TGTGCTAGCAGCCTCACAGCGAACACCGGGGAGCTGTTTTTT
TRBJ2-1 few TRBV20-1 TRBD2 12 CSASGRMDEQFF TGCAGTGCTAGCGGGAGGATGGATGAGCAGTTCTTC
TRBJ2-5 many TRBV12-5 - 14 CASGLGGDRETQYF TGTGCTAGTGGTTTAGGCGGGGATCGAGAGACCCAGTACTTC
TRBJ1-2 few TRBV24-1 - 14 CATSDSGGRNGYTF TGTGCCACCAGTGATTCCGGGGGCCGGAATGGCTACACCTTC
TRBJ1-5 - TRBV5-6 - 15 CASSLGPSSNQPQHF TGTGCCAGCAGCTTGGGTCCGTCTAGCAATCAGCCCCAGCATTTT
TRBJ2-1 many TRBV7-8 - 12 CASSLYSNEQFF TGTGCCAGCAGCTTATACTCCAATGAGCAGTTCTTC
TRBJ2-7 few TRBV7-8 TRBD2 16 CASSLRASGPSYEQYF TGTGCCAGCAGCCTCAGAGCTAGCGGACCCTCCTACGAGCAGTACTTC